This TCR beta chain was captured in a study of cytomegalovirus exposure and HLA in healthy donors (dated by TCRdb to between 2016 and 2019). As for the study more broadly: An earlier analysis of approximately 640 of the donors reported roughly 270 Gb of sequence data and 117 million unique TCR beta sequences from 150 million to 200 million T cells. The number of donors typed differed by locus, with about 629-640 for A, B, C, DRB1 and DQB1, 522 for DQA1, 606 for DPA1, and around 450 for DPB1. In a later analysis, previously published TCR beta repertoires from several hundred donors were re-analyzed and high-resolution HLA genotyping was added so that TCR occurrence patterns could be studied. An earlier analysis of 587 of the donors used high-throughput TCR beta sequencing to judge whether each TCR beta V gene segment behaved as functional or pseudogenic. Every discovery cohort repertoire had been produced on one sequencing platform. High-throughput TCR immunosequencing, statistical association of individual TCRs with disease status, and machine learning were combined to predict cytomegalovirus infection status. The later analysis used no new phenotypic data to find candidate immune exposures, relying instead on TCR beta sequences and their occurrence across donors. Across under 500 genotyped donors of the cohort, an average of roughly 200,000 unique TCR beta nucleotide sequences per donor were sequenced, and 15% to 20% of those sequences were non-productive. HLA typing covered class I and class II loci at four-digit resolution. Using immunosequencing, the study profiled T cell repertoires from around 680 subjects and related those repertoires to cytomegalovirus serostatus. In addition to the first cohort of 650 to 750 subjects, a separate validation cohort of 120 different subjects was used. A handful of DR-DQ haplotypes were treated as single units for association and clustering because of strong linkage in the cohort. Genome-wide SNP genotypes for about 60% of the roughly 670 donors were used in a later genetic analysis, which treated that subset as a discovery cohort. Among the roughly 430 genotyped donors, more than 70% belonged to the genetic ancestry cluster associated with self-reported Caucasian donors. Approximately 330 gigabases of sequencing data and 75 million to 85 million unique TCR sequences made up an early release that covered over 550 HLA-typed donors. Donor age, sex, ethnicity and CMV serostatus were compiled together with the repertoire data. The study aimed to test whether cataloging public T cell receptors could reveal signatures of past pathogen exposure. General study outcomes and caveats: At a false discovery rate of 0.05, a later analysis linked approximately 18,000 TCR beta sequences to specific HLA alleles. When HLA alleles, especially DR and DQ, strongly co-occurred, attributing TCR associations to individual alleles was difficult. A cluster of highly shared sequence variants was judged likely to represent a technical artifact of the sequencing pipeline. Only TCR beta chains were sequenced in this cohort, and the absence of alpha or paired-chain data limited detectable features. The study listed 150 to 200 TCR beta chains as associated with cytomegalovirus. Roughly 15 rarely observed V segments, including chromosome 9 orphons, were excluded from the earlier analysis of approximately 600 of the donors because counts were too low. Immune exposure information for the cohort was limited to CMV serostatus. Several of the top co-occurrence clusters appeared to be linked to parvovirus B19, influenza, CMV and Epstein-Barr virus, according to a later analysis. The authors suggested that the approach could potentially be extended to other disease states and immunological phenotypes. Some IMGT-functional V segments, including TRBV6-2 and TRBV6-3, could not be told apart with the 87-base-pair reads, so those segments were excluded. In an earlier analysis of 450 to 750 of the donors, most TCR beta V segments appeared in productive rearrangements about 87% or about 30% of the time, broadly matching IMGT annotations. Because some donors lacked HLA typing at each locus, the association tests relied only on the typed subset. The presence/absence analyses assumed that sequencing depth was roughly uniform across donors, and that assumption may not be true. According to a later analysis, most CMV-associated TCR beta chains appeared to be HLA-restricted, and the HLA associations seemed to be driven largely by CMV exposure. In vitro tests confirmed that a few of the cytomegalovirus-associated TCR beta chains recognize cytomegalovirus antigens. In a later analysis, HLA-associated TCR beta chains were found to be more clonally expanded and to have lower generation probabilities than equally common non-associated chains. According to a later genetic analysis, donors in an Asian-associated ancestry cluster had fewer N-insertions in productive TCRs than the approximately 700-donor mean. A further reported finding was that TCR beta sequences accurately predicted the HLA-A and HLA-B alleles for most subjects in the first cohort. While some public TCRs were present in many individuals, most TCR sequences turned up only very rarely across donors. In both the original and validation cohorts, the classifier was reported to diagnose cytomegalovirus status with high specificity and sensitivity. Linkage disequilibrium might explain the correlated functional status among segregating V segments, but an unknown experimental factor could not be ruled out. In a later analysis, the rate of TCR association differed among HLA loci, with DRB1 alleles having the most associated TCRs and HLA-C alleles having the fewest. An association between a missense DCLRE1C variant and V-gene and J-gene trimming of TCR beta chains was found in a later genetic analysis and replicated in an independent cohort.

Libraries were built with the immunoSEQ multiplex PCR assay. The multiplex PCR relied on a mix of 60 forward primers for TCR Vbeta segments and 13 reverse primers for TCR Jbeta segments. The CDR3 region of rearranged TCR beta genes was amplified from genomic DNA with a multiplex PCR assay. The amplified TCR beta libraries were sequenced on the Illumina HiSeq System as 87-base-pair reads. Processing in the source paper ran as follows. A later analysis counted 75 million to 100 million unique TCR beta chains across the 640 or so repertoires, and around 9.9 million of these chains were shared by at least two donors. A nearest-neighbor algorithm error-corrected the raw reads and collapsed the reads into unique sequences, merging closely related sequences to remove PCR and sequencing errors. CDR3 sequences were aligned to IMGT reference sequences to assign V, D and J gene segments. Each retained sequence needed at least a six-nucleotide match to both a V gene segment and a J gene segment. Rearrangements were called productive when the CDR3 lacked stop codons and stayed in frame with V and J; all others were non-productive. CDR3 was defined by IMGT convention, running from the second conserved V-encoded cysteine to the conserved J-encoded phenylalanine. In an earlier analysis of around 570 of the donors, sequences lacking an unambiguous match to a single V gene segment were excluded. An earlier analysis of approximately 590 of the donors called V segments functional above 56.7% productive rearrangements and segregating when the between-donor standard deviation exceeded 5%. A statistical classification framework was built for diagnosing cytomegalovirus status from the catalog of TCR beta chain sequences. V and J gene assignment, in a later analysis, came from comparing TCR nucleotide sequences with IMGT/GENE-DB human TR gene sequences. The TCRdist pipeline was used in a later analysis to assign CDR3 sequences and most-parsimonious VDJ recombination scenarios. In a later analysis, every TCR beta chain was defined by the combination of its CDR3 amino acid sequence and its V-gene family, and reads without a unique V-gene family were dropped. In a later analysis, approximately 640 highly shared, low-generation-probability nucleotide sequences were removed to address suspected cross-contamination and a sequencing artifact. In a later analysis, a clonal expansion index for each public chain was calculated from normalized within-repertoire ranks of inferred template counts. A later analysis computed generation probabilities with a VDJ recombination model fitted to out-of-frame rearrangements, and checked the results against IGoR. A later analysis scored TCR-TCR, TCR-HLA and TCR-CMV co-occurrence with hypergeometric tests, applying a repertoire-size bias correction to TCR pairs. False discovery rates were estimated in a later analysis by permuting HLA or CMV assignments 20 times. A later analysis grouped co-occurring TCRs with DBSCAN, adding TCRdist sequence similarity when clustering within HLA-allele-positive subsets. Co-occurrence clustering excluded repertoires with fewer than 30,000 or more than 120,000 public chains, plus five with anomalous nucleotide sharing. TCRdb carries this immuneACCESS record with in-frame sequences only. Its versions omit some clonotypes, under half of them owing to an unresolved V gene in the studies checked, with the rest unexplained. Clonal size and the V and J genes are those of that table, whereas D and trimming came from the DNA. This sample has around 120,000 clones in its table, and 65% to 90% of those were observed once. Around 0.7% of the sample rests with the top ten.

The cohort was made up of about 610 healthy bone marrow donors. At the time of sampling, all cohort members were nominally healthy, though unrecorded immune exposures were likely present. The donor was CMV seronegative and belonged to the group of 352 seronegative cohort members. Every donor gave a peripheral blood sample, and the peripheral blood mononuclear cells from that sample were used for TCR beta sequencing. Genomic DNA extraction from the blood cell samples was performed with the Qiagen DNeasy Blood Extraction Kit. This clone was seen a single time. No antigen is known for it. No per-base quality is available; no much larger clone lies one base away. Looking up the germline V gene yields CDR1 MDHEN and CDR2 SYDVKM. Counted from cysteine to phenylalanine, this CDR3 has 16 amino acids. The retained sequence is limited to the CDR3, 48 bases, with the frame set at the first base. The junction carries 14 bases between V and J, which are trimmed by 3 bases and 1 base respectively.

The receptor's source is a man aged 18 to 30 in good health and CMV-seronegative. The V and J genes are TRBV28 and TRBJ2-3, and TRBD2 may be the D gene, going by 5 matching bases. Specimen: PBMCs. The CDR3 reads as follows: CASSFRTLGGTDTQYF. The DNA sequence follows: TGTGCCAGCAGTTTCAGGACTCTCGGGGGCACAGATACGCAGTATTTT.